Listed below are T cell receptor beta chains from one sample, sequenced in a study of PD-L1 blockade in urothelial cancer. The assay was immunoSEQ multiplex PCR, and TCRdb's table has in-frame clones only and misses some. The sample holds 60,000 or so clones; approximately 80% are singletons and the top ten take 4.5%. Here the sequenced sample was PBMCs, taken around atezolizumab (anti-PD-L1) treatment. These receptors were taken from a man in his 70s with urothelial cancer. CDR3s include the opening cysteine and the closing phenylalanine or tryptophan. Fields, in order: CDR3 DNA, CDR3 protein, clone size, J gene, V gene, D gene. A D gene is named only where the DNA matches it firmly. Clone sizes are given selectively: once, few, many, or a class where the clone is expanded.

cdr3_nt: TGTGCCAGCAGCTTGAGGGGGCATCGCAATCAGCCCCAGCATTTT
cdr3_aa: CASSLRGHRNQPQHF
clone_size: NA
j_call: TRBJ1-5
v_call: TRBV5-6
d_call: TRBD1

cdr3_nt: TGTGCCACCAGCAGAGCCGGGACTACAGCCTACGAGCAGTACTTC
cdr3_aa: CATSRAGTTAYEQYF
clone_size: NA
j_call: TRBJ2-7
v_call: TRBV15
d_call: TRBD2

cdr3_nt: TGCGCCAGCAGCCAAGTTAGTCAACTAGCGGGAGCCATTGAGACCGGGGAGCAGTTCTTC
cdr3_aa: CASSQVSQLAGAIETGEQFF
clone_size: NA
j_call: TRBJ2-1
v_call: TRBV4-1
d_call: TRBD2

cdr3_nt: TGTGCCAGTAGGCCGAGACAGGAGAACACTGAAGCTTTCTTT
cdr3_aa: CASRPRQENTEAFF
clone_size: NA
j_call: TRBJ1-1
v_call: TRBV19
d_call: NA

cdr3_nt: TGTGCCTGGAGTCCGGGAGGGGGCACTGAAGCTTTCTTT
cdr3_aa: CAWSPGGGTEAFF
clone_size: few
j_call: TRBJ1-1
v_call: TRBV30
d_call: NA

cdr3_nt: TGCAGCGTTGAAGGGCAAAGGAACACTGAAGCTTTCTTT
cdr3_aa: CSVEGQRNTEAFF
clone_size: NA
j_call: TRBJ1-1
v_call: TRBV29-1
d_call: NA

cdr3_nt: TGTGCCAGCAGCTTACAGGTGCCGAACACTGAAGCTTTCTTT
cdr3_aa: CASSLQVPNTEAFF
clone_size: NA
j_call: TRBJ1-1
v_call: TRBV5-4
d_call: NA

cdr3_nt: TGTGCCAGCAGTTCTCCTGACAGTGCAACTAATGAAAAACTGTTTTTT
cdr3_aa: CASSSPDSATNEKLFF
clone_size: NA
j_call: TRBJ1-4
v_call: TRBV6-6
d_call: NA

cdr3_nt: TGTGCCAGACTGTGCGAGGGACTGATGGACACTGAAGCTTTCTTT
cdr3_aa: CARLCEGLMDTEAFF
clone_size: NA
j_call: TRBJ1-1
v_call: TRBV21-1
d_call: NA

cdr3_nt: TGTGCCAGCAGTGAATCGGACAGGGATAATCAGCCCCAGCATTTT
cdr3_aa: CASSESDRDNQPQHF
clone_size: NA
j_call: TRBJ1-5
v_call: TRBV25-1
d_call: TRBD1

cdr3_nt: TGCAGCGTTGAAGGCACTAGCGGGGGTAGCACAGATACGCAGTATTTT
cdr3_aa: CSVEGTSGGSTDTQYF
clone_size: NA
j_call: TRBJ2-3
v_call: TRBV29-1
d_call: TRBD2

cdr3_nt: TGTGCCAGCAGTTCGGTAGGGGGCATTCAGCCCCAGCATTTT
cdr3_aa: CASSSVGGIQPQHF
clone_size: once
j_call: TRBJ1-5
v_call: TRBV6-5
d_call: TRBD1

cdr3_nt: TGTGCCAGCAGCGGGACTAGTAGGTCCGAGCAGTACTTC
cdr3_aa: CASSGTSRSEQYF
clone_size: NA
j_call: TRBJ2-7
v_call: TRBV5-6
d_call: TRBD2

cdr3_nt: TGCGCCAGCAGCTTAACTAGCGGGAGCAACGAGCAGTACTTC
cdr3_aa: CASSLTSGSNEQYF
clone_size: once
j_call: TRBJ2-7
v_call: TRBV5-1
d_call: TRBD2

cdr3_nt: TGTGCCAGCAGCCTACAGGGAAACACTGAAGCTTTCTTT
cdr3_aa: CASSLQGNTEAFF
clone_size: NA
j_call: TRBJ1-1
v_call: TRBV2
d_call: NA

cdr3_nt: TGTGCCAGCACCGGACAGGGGTTTTATCCTGAAGCTTTCTTT
cdr3_aa: CASTGQGFYPEAFF
clone_size: NA
j_call: TRBJ1-1
v_call: TRBV5-6
d_call: TRBD1

cdr3_nt: TGTGCCAGCAGCACAAACCGACTAGCGCACACAGATACGCAGTATTTT
cdr3_aa: CASSTNRLAHTDTQYF
clone_size: NA
j_call: TRBJ2-3
v_call: TRBV7-8
d_call: TRBD2

cdr3_nt: TGCGCCAGCAGCCCCGGACTAGCGGGAGAGGGCACCGGGGAGCTGTTTTTT
cdr3_aa: CASSPGLAGEGTGELFF
clone_size: NA
j_call: TRBJ2-2
v_call: TRBV5-1
d_call: TRBD2

cdr3_nt: TGTGCCAGCAGTGTCGACAGGGGATTGGGCTCTCAGCCCCAGCATTTT
cdr3_aa: CASSVDRGLGSQPQHF
clone_size: once
j_call: TRBJ1-5
v_call: TRBV2
d_call: TRBD1

cdr3_nt: TGTGCCAGCAGCCAAGATCTCGGCGCGGGAGGATATGAGACCCAGTACTTC
cdr3_aa: CASSQDLGAGGYETQYF
clone_size: once
j_call: TRBJ2-5
v_call: TRBV14
d_call: TRBD2

cdr3_nt: TGTGCCGGGGATTGGCCTAGCGGGAGTGGTGAGCAGTTCTTC
cdr3_aa: CAGDWPSGSGEQFF
clone_size: NA
j_call: TRBJ2-1
v_call: TRBV18
d_call: TRBD2

cdr3_nt: TGTGCCAGCAGCCAGGGGAGCAGTCCAGATCAGCCCCAGCATTTT
cdr3_aa: CASSQGSSPDQPQHF
clone_size: few
j_call: TRBJ1-5
v_call: TRBV7-2
d_call: NA

cdr3_nt: TGTGCCAGCAGCAAACCCTCCGGGACACAAGGAACCTACGAGCAGTACTTC
cdr3_aa: CASSKPSGTQGTYEQYF
clone_size: few
j_call: TRBJ2-7
v_call: TRBV21-1
d_call: NA

cdr3_nt: TGTGCCAGCAGCCCGCGGACAGGGCCGTACGAGCAGTACTTC
cdr3_aa: CASSPRTGPYEQYF
clone_size: NA
j_call: TRBJ2-7
v_call: TRBV5-5
d_call: TRBD1

cdr3_nt: TGTGCCTGGACCCGGGGGTTTCGGCACACTGAAGCTTTCTTT
cdr3_aa: CAWTRGFRHTEAFF
clone_size: NA
j_call: TRBJ1-1
v_call: TRBV30
d_call: NA

cdr3_nt: TGTGCCAGCGCGAAATCACGGAGCTCCTACGAGCAGTACTTC
cdr3_aa: CASAKSRSSYEQYF
clone_size: NA
j_call: TRBJ2-7
v_call: TRBV5-6
d_call: NA

cdr3_nt: TGTGCCAGCAGCGTAGGATCGTGGGGGCGCGCCGGGGAGCTGTTTTTT
cdr3_aa: CASSVGSWGRAGELFF
clone_size: NA
j_call: TRBJ2-2
v_call: TRBV9
d_call: NA

cdr3_nt: TGTGCCAGCAGCTTCCAGGGTATAAATGAGCAGTTCTTC
cdr3_aa: CASSFQGINEQFF
clone_size: NA
j_call: TRBJ2-1
v_call: TRBV7-2
d_call: NA

cdr3_nt: TGTGCTAGTGGTTCGGGACAGGCTGGCACAGATACGCAGTATTTT
cdr3_aa: CASGSGQAGTDTQYF
clone_size: NA
j_call: TRBJ2-3
v_call: TRBV12-5
d_call: TRBD1